The source of this TCR beta chain is a study of cytomegalovirus exposure and HLA in healthy donors. Study outcomes and limitations: Presence/absence analyses assumed roughly uniform sequencing depth across donors, which may not hold. Segments of the TCR beta V type were, in most cases, productive about 87% or about 30% of the time in an earlier analysis.

Despite likely unrecorded immune exposures, the donors were nominally healthy at the time of sampling. PCR amplification relied on 60 Vbeta primers (plus 13 Jbeta primers). Method: immunoSEQ multiplex PCR; TCRdb's copy keeps in-frame clones and lacks some. The sample shows more than 100,000 clones, around 69% of them seen only once. A word on this clone: Its antigen is not known.

CDR3 size: 15 residues. The junction had 5 bases not matched to a gene; V was cut back by 1 base and J by 7 bases. Looked up from germline, CDR1 is MNHNY and CDR2 is SVGAGI (reference sequence). The rearrangement uses TRBV6-6 and TRBJ2-2; 8 positions agree with TRBD1. This clonotype was obtained from a woman aged 40 to 49 in good health and CMV-seropositive. Sequenced input: PBMCs. The CDR3 region is CASSYYQGASGELFF. The CDR3 DNA sequence: TGTGCCAGCAGTTACTATCAGGGGGCGAGCGGGGAGCTGTTTTTT.